The sequence of this T cell receptor beta chain was determined in a study of blood T cell repertoires in COVID-19. The overall study: Whether acute or convalescent, the COVID-19 samples came from the United States, Italy and Spain.

Profiled with immunoSEQ multiplex PCR; TCRdb holds only in-frame clones, not every one. The sample shows about 76,000 clones, 90% to 95% of them seen only once. From germline, CDR1 is SGHTA and CDR2 FQGTGA. Between the trimmed V and J ends, which lost 5 bases and 0 bases, there was a span of 11 bases. CDR3 length: 15 residues. Sequenced: peripheral blood. J is TRBJ2-1 and V is TRBV7-3, with D possibly matching TRBD1 (6 bases). This receptor was taken from a human donor in a cohort sampled during active COVID-19. This CDR3 reads CASSTDSNSYNEQFF. In DNA, the CDR3 is TGTGCCAGCAGCACGGACAGCAACTCCTACAATGAGCAGTTCTTC.